This TCR beta chain came from a study of T-cell memory formation after mild COVID-19. There are a few counts of this clonotype. One entry per CDR3 protein results from TCRdb running MiXCR on the 5' RACE reads. This sample has approximately 300,000 distinct CDR3 sequences, with approximately 15% found just once. Per germline, CDR1 LNHNV and CDR2 YYDKDF (reference sequence). V shed 3 bases, J shed 0 bases, and the junction held 0 bases outside the gene matches. The CDR3 spans 14 residues. This TCR was recovered from a man between 18 and 29 years old who had mild COVID-19 (a few samples of this study predate the infection). Cell type and time point are not known. The sequencing input was PBMCs or a T cell subset sorted from them (not recorded which). V is TRBV15 and J is TRBJ2-5; TRBD1 aligns across 8 bases. Here the CDR3 reads CATSRDRDQETQYF. Here the CDR3 DNA reads TGTGCCACCAGCAGGGACAGGGACCAAGAGACCCAGTACTTC.